This entry lists 8 T cell receptor beta chains sequenced from one sample in a study of OX40 agonist ivuxolimab in advanced cancers. Only in-frame clones appear in the TCRdb table, and some are missing; sequencing was by immunoSEQ multiplex PCR. The data hold more than 15,000 clones, with 90% observed a single time. This sample comprised CD4+ or CD8+ T cells sorted from blood, obtained in a trial of the OX40 agonist ivuxolimab. The source is an adult with an advanced solid tumor such as melanoma, head and neck, liver or kidney cancer.

This clone was recorded a few times. The chain links TRBV4-3 to TRBJ2-1, with D possibly called TRBD1 or TRBD2 (5 bases each). This CDR3 comprises 17 residues. Trimming took off 4 bases at V and 5 bases at J, with 21 bases between the two ends. Germline loops: CDR1 LGHNA, CDR2 YSLEER. CDR3 sequence (DNA): TGCGCCAGCAGCCCAAATACGGGACCCGACTTGAACAATGAGCAGTTCTTC. Translation: CASSPNTGPDLNNEQFF.

The chain recombines TRBV30 with TRBJ2-3; 9 bases match TRBD1. In germline, CDR1 is GTSNPN, CDR2 SVGIG (reference sequence). The CDR3 is made up of 15 amino acids. V lost 4 bases to trimming and J lost 5 bases; unmatched junction nucleotides: 10. CDR3 in DNA: TGTGCCTGGAACCGCCGGGACAGGGATATAGATACGCAGTATTTT. Protein sequence: CAWNRRDRDIDTQYF.

This chain's CDR3 is CASSLALGFYNEQFF. The CDR3 bases are TGTGCCAGCAGCTTAGCGCTTGGTTTTTACAATGAGCAGTTCTTC. This chain connects TRBV7-9 to TRBJ2-1; D remains unclear. The germline V gene encodes CDR1 SEHNR and CDR2 FQNEAQ (reference sequence). Deletions cut 0 bases from V and 4 bases from J, with 10 bases between. This CDR3 contains 15 residues.

This rearrangement joins TRBV5-1 to TRBJ2-3; 11 bases are a match to TRBD2. The V and J ends lost 4 bases and 2 bases, in that order; junction bases with no gene match: 6. Germline assignment: CDR1 SGHRS and CDR2 YFSETQ. This CDR3 is 16 amino acids long. The CDR3 loop reads CASSRGTSGNTDTQYF. Written as DNA, the CDR3 is TGCGCCAGCAGCCGAGGGACTAGCGGAAACACAGATACGCAGTATTTT.

This clone was counted once. As the CDR3 is not closed by the conserved phenylalanine or tryptophan, this likely results from a read error. This chain connects TRBV19 to TRBJ2-2; 10 positions match TRBD1. V lost 5 bases, J lost 3 bases, and 6 bases stayed unmatched. Germline V gene data show CDR1 as LNHDA and CDR2 as SQIVND (reference sequence). This CDR3 has 16 residues. The CDR3 DNA follows: TGTGCCAGTAGTCAGGGACAGGGGAGGTACACCGGGGAGCTGTTTTCT. The encoded protein is CASSQGQGRYTGELFS.

CDR3 protein: CASSQEGENTEAFF. The CDR3 region has the DNA TGTGCCAGCAGCCAGGAGGGAGAGAACACTGAAGCTTTCTTT. The V and J genes are TRBV13 and TRBJ1-1; no reliable D call. The CDR3 runs to 14 residues. Germline V gene data show CDR1 as PRHDT and CDR2 as FYEKMQ (reference sequence). V was trimmed by 5 bases and J by 1 base, leaving 11 bases between them. The full variable domain, in which reference TRBV13 and TRBJ1-1 provide the parts outside the CDR3, is AAGVIQSPRHLIKEKRETATLKCYPIPRHDTVYWYQQGPGQDPQFLISFYEKMQSDKGSIPDRFSAQQFSDYHSELNMSSLELGDSALYFCASSQEGENTEAFFGQGTRLTVV.

This chain links TRBV11-3 with TRBJ2-1; a weak D match, TRBD1 (6 bases). The length of the CDR3 is 17 residues. Deletions cut 5 bases from V and 0 bases from J, with 17 bases between. Germline V gene lookup returns CDR1 SGHNT and CDR2 YENEEA. CDR3 DNA sequence: TGTGCCAGCAGCCCCGGCGCAGGGGCCAGCTCCTACAATGAGCAGTTCTTC. As protein: CASSPGAGASSYNEQFF.

The chain joins TRBV14 to TRBJ2-1, with D maybe TRBD2 (5 bases). CDR3 length equals 15 residues. CDR1 and CDR2 from the germline V gene are SGHDN and FVKESK. Trimming cost V 6 bases and J 4 bases, with 16 bases left between them. The CDR3 DNA follows: TGTGCCAGCAGTGAGACTACTATCTCGTACAATGAGCAGTTCTTC. Translating it yields CASSETTISYNEQFF.